This is a list of T cell receptor beta chains from one sample in a study of cytomegalovirus exposure and HLA in healthy donors. Only in-frame clones appear in the TCRdb table, and some are missing; sequencing was by immunoSEQ multiplex PCR. The sample includes 150,000 or so clones, about 73% of them seen just once. The specimen sequenced was PBMCs. Receptors were obtained from a man aged 40-49 years in good health and CMV-seropositive. Each CDR3 is given with its conserved first and last residue. Each record gives: CDR3 protein, CDR3 DNA, D gene, J gene, clone size, V gene. A D gene is named only where the DNA matches it firmly. Part of the rows lack a size; the others show once, few, many or a class for expanded clones.

cdr3_aa: CASSPQNGANYGYTF
cdr3_nt: TGTGCCAGCAGTCCCCAAAACGGGGCTAACTATGGCTACACCTTC
d_call: .
j_call: TRBJ1-2
clone_size: .
v_call: TRBV28

cdr3_aa: CASRRRTTNTGELFF
cdr3_nt: TGTGCCAGCAGGAGGCGGACAACGAACACCGGGGAGCTGTTTTTT
d_call: .
j_call: TRBJ2-2
clone_size: .
v_call: TRBV5-8

cdr3_aa: CASSFPGNNQPQHF
cdr3_nt: TGTGCCAGCAGCTTCCCGGGGAACAATCAGCCCCAGCATTTT
d_call: .
j_call: TRBJ1-5
clone_size: .
v_call: TRBV7-9

cdr3_aa: CASSLVSVTALRETQYF
cdr3_nt: TGTGCCAGCAGCTTAGTCTCGGTGACAGCGCTCCGGGAGACCCAGTACTTC
d_call: .
j_call: TRBJ2-5
clone_size: .
v_call: TRBV7-9

cdr3_aa: CASRGGTTTYEQYF
cdr3_nt: TGCGCCAGCAGGGGGGGTACCACTACCTACGAGCAGTACTTC
d_call: .
j_call: TRBJ2-7
clone_size: .
v_call: TRBV5-1

cdr3_aa: CASSSSVQGVAGNTIYF
cdr3_nt: TGTGCCAGCAGCTCGTCGGTACAGGGAGTTGCTGGAAACACCATATATTTT
d_call: .
j_call: TRBJ1-3
clone_size: .
v_call: TRBV7-9

cdr3_aa: CASSPGPGTGYGGYTF
cdr3_nt: TGTGCCAGCAGCCCAGGGCCCGGGACAGGGTATGGTGGCTACACCTTC
d_call: TRBD1
j_call: TRBJ1-2
clone_size: .
v_call: TRBV7-8

cdr3_aa: CSVGQGSYTF
cdr3_nt: TGCAGCGTTGGTCAGGGGAGCTACACCTTC
d_call: .
j_call: TRBJ1-2
clone_size: few
v_call: TRBV29-1

cdr3_aa: CASSQEGGRWEAFF
cdr3_nt: TGCGCCAGCAGCCAAGAAGGGGGCCGGTGGGAAGCTTTCTTT
d_call: TRBD1
j_call: TRBJ1-1
clone_size: .
v_call: TRBV4-1

cdr3_aa: CASSTRQGNTEAFF
cdr3_nt: TGTGCCAGCAGCACCCGACAGGGAAACACTGAAGCTTTCTTT
d_call: TRBD1
j_call: TRBJ1-1
clone_size: .
v_call: TRBV7-2

cdr3_aa: CASSLGGGIVDTQYF
cdr3_nt: TGTGCCAGCAGCTTGGGCGGAGGGATTGTAGATACGCAGTATTTT
d_call: .
j_call: TRBJ2-3
clone_size: .
v_call: TRBV7-9

cdr3_aa: CASLDGTTQETQYF
cdr3_nt: TGTGCCAGCTTAGACGGGACTACACAAGAGACCCAGTACTTC
d_call: TRBD2
j_call: TRBJ2-5
clone_size: once
v_call: TRBV25-1

cdr3_aa: CASSLDQGGSAASNEQFF
cdr3_nt: TGTGCCAGCAGCTTAGATCAAGGGGGTAGCGCCGCCTCTAATGAGCAGTTCTTC
d_call: .
j_call: TRBJ2-1
clone_size: .
v_call: TRBV11-3

cdr3_aa: CASSTDRGFPYEQYF
cdr3_nt: TGTGCCAGCAGTACTGACAGGGGGTTTCCCTACGAGCAGTACTTC
d_call: TRBD1
j_call: TRBJ2-7
clone_size: .
v_call: TRBV7-9

cdr3_aa: CASSQRSRNTIYF
cdr3_nt: TGTGCCAGCAGCCAACGGTCCCGGAACACCATATATTTT
d_call: .
j_call: TRBJ1-3
clone_size: .
v_call: TRBV7-2

cdr3_aa: CASSDGQFNNEQFF
cdr3_nt: TGCGCCAGCAGTGATGGGCAGTTTAACAATGAGCAGTTCTTC
d_call: .
j_call: TRBJ2-1
clone_size: .
v_call: TRBV10-2

cdr3_aa: CASSPPTGTWDNEQFF
cdr3_nt: TGCGCCAGCAGCCCCCCGACAGGGACCTGGGACAATGAGCAGTTCTTC
d_call: TRBD1
j_call: TRBJ2-1
clone_size: .
v_call: TRBV5-1

cdr3_aa: CASSPPRGPSTDTQYF
cdr3_nt: TGTGCCAGCTCACCACCGCGCGGGCCCAGCACAGATACGCAGTATTTT
d_call: .
j_call: TRBJ2-3
clone_size: .
v_call: TRBV18

cdr3_aa: CASSPQSTTYEQYF
cdr3_nt: TGTGCCAGCAGCCCTCAGTCCACCACCTACGAGCAGTACTTC
d_call: .
j_call: TRBJ2-7
clone_size: few
v_call: TRBV7-2

cdr3_aa: CASSRRLAGNTGELFF
cdr3_nt: TGTGCCAGCAGCCGCCGACTAGCGGGGAACACCGGGGAGCTGTTTTTT
d_call: TRBD2
j_call: TRBJ2-2
clone_size: .
v_call: TRBV11-3

cdr3_aa: CASSLEAGGETQYF
cdr3_nt: TGTGCCAGCAGCTTAGAAGCGGGAGGAGAGACCCAGTACTTC
d_call: TRBD2
j_call: TRBJ2-5
clone_size: .
v_call: TRBV7-9

cdr3_aa: CASGQRISYEQYF
cdr3_nt: TGTGCCAGCGGACAGCGGATCTCCTACGAGCAGTACTTC
d_call: .
j_call: TRBJ2-7
clone_size: once
v_call: TRBV6-5

cdr3_aa: CASSSSPGDEQYF
cdr3_nt: TGTGCCAGTAGTTCATCACCGGGGGACGAGCAGTACTTC
d_call: .
j_call: TRBJ2-7
clone_size: .
v_call: TRBV19

cdr3_aa: CASSLATGEDEKLFF
cdr3_nt: TGCGCCAGCAGCTTGGCGACAGGGGAGGATGAAAAACTGTTTTTT
d_call: TRBD1
j_call: TRBJ1-4
clone_size: .
v_call: TRBV5-1

cdr3_aa: CASSQTHISGNTIYF
cdr3_nt: TGTGCCAGCAGTCAAACCCACATCTCTGGAAACACCATATATTTT
d_call: .
j_call: TRBJ1-3
clone_size: .
v_call: TRBV7-9

cdr3_aa: CASSLGPTKEKLFF
cdr3_nt: TGCGCCAGCAGCCTAGGCCCCACGAAGGAAAAACTGTTTTTT
d_call: .
j_call: TRBJ1-4
clone_size: few
v_call: TRBV5-1

cdr3_aa: CASSFGTSGRAGETQYF
cdr3_nt: TGTGCCAGCAGCTTTGGGACTAGCGGGAGGGCCGGAGAGACCCAGTACTTC
d_call: TRBD2
j_call: TRBJ2-5
clone_size: .
v_call: TRBV7-9

cdr3_aa: CASSPSGDDGYTF
cdr3_nt: TGTGCCAGCAGCCCCTCCGGGGATGATGGCTACACCTTC
d_call: .
j_call: TRBJ1-2
clone_size: .
v_call: TRBV6-6

cdr3_aa: CASSEGGVGGYTF
cdr3_nt: TGTGCCAGCAGCGAAGGGGGCGTAGGTGGCTACACCTTC
d_call: TRBD1
j_call: TRBJ1-2
clone_size: few
v_call: TRBV7-9

cdr3_aa: CASSSPGGAGANVLTF
cdr3_nt: TGTGCCAGCAGTTCTCCAGGGGGCGCTGGGGCCAACGTCCTGACTTTC
d_call: TRBD1
j_call: TRBJ2-6
clone_size: .
v_call: TRBV28

cdr3_aa: CASSSPLLGHEQFF
cdr3_nt: TGTGCCAGCAGCAGTCCTCTCCTGGGCCATGAGCAGTTCTTC
d_call: .
j_call: TRBJ2-1
clone_size: .
v_call: TRBV11-3

cdr3_aa: CASSLGSSFSNTIYF
cdr3_nt: TGCGCCAGCAGCTTGGGCAGTAGCTTCTCTAACACCATATATTTT
d_call: .
j_call: TRBJ1-3
clone_size: .
v_call: TRBV5-1

cdr3_aa: CASSEAAYRGRNGNTIYF
cdr3_nt: TGTGCCAGCAGCGAAGCGGCGTACAGGGGGCGTAATGGAAACACCATATATTTT
d_call: TRBD1
j_call: TRBJ1-3
clone_size: .
v_call: TRBV6-1

cdr3_aa: CASSATSGRSTDTQYF
cdr3_nt: TGTGCCAGCAGTGCCACTAGCGGGCGGAGCACAGATACGCAGTATTTT
d_call: TRBD2
j_call: TRBJ2-3
clone_size: .
v_call: TRBV6-4

cdr3_aa: CAWSPVGGNYEQYF
cdr3_nt: TGTGCCTGGAGCCCCGTGGGAGGGAACTACGAGCAGTACTTC
d_call: TRBD2
j_call: TRBJ2-7
clone_size: .
v_call: TRBV30

cdr3_aa: CANSGSNTGELFF
cdr3_nt: TGTGCCAATAGCGGGAGCAACACCGGGGAGCTGTTTTTT
d_call: TRBD2
j_call: TRBJ2-2
clone_size: .
v_call: TRBV7-9

cdr3_aa: CASSQAPGQGFTGELFF
cdr3_nt: TGTGCCAGCAGCCAAGCACCGGGACAGGGATTCACCGGGGAGCTGTTTTTT
d_call: TRBD1
j_call: TRBJ2-2
clone_size: .
v_call: TRBV4-2

cdr3_aa: CASSSPGLAGGPIEQFF
cdr3_nt: TGCGCCAGCAGCTCACCGGGACTAGCGGGAGGGCCAATTGAGCAGTTCTTC
d_call: TRBD2
j_call: TRBJ2-1
clone_size: .
v_call: TRBV5-1

cdr3_aa: CASNVRRGEYNEQFF
cdr3_nt: TGTGCCAGCAATGTACGGCGGGGGGAATACAATGAGCAGTTCTTC
d_call: TRBD2
j_call: TRBJ2-1
clone_size: .
v_call: TRBV27